The next 19 T cell receptor beta chains were all read from a single sample in a study of OX40 agonist ivuxolimab in advanced cancers. TCRdb keeps only in-frame clones here, not all; method: immunoSEQ multiplex PCR. Of roughly 60,000 clones listed, roughly 89% are singletons. The sample consisted of CD4+ or CD8+ T cells sorted from blood, taken in a trial of the OX40 agonist ivuxolimab. These receptors were obtained from an adult with an advanced solid tumor such as melanoma, head and neck, liver or kidney cancer.

V is TRBV7-9 and J is TRBJ1-2; D call uncertain. This CDR3 is built from 14 residues. Between the trimmed V and J ends, which lost 1 base and 0 bases, there was a span of 6 bases. CDR1 and CDR2 (germline): SEHNR, FQNEAQ (reference sequence). The chain's CDR3 is CASSLGVSNYGYTF. The CDR3 DNA reads as TGTGCCAGCAGCTTAGGGGTATCTAACTATGGCTACACCTTC.

V is TRBV14 and J is TRBJ2-7, with 10 bases fitting TRBD1. This CDR3 contains 17 residues. J gave up 0 bases and V 0 bases, and 5 bases lay outside the gene matches. Germline loops: CDR1 SGHDN, CDR2 FVKESK. This CDR3 reads CASSQDCGQGDSYEQYF. The CDR3 bases are TGTGCCAGCAGCCAAGATTGTGGACAGGGGGACTCCTACGAGCAGTACTTC.

CDR3 sequence: CAISESGHGSIMDTGELFF. CDR3 nucleotides: TGTGCCATCAGTGAGTCGGGGCACGGCAGTATAATGGACACCGGGGAGCTGTTTTTT. This rearrangement joins TRBV10-3 to TRBJ2-2, with TRBD1 as a possible D gene (5 bases). This CDR3 has 19 amino acids. Germline CDR1 and CDR2: ENHRY and SYGVKD. V lost 0 bases, J lost 3 bases, and 20 bases lay in between.

This chain connects TRBV25-1 to TRBJ2-4, with 7 nucleotides matching TRBD1. J gave up 7 bases and V 5 bases, and 14 bases lay outside the gene matches. The CDR3 contains 16 residues. From germline, CDR1 is MGHDK and CDR2 SYGVNS. The CDR3 DNA follows: TGTGCCAGCAGTTCAACAGGGGTAGGGCCTAAGAACATTCAGTACTTC. Its protein product is CASSSTGVGPKNIQYF. Using reference TRBV25-1 and TRBJ2-4 for the parts outside the CDR3, the full variable domain is EADIYQTPRYLVIGTGKKITLECSQTMGHDKMYWYQQDPGMELHLIHYSYGVNSTEKGDLSSESTVSRIRTEHFPLTLESARPSHTSQYLCASSSTGVGPKNIQYFGAGTRLSVL.

This clone was counted only a few times. The gene calls are TRBV5-4 and TRBJ2-7; D ambiguous. The germline gives CDR1 SGHNT, CDR2 YYREEE (reference sequence). The CDR3 sequence is 14 residues long. Trimming left V 0 bases short and J 6 bases short, with 13 bases between. As DNA, the CDR3 is TGTGCCAGCAGCTTGGAATTAGCCTCGGGCGAGCAGTACTTC. The encoded protein is CASSLELASGEQYF.

This clone was seen just once. The junction departs from germline at one end; a sequencing error may be responsible. This chain links TRBV5-1 with TRBJ2-7, with D perhaps matching TRBD1 (5 bases). This CDR3 region has 13 residues. The V gene's germline CDR1 is SGHRS and CDR2 YFSETQ. The CDR3 is CASSYRNAYEQYF. In DNA form, the CDR3 reads TGCGCCAGTAGCTACAGGAACGCCTACGAGCAGTACTTC.

The chain links TRBV5-4 to TRBJ2-5; no reliable D call. Germline lookup yields CDR1 SGHNT and CDR2 YYREEE (reference sequence). This CDR3 is built from 16 residues. Trimming left V 0 bases short and J 1 base short, with 13 bases between. CDR3 nucleotides: TGTGCCAGCAGCTTGGCCTTTAGACAAACCCAAGAGACCCAGTACTTC. Translating gives CASSLAFRQTQETQYF.

The rearrangement joins TRBV19 to TRBJ1-2, with D hard to call. Trimming shortened V by 8 bases and J by 3 bases, and 13 bases separated the two germline ends. The CDR3 runs to 13 residues. Germline CDR1 and CDR2: LNHDA and SQIVND (reference sequence). The CDR3 DNA follows: TGTGCCAGTCGCCGGGTGGAGGACTATGGCTACACCTTC. It codes for CASRRVEDYGYTF.

The chain couples TRBV2 to TRBJ2-3; possibly TRBD1 for D (5 bases). Germline CDR1 reads SNHLY; CDR2 reads FYNNEI. The CDR3 contains 13 residues. V was pared by 7 bases and J by 4 bases, with 12 bases between. CDR3 nucleotide sequence: TGTGCCAGCATTGATCAAGGGGCAGATACGCAGTATTTT. As protein: CASIDQGADTQYF.

The chain has TRBV29-1 and TRBJ2-7, with 8 bases lining up with TRBD2. J gave up 4 bases and V 7 bases, and 6 bases lay outside the gene matches. This CDR3 has 12 residues. Germline V gene sequence: CDR1 SQVTM, CDR2 ANQGSEA. The CDR3 nucleotides read TGCAGCGCCCGGGAGGGCCTATACGAGCAGTACTTC. Residues: CSAREGLYEQYF.

The chain combines TRBV2 with TRBJ1-2; D possibly corresponds to TRBD1 (5 bases). The CDR3 totals 13 residues. Trimming shortened V by 7 bases and J by 4 bases, and 13 bases separated the two germline ends. Germline V gene lookup returns CDR1 SNHLY and CDR2 FYNNEI. This chain's CDR3 is CASTRDPGYGYTF. As DNA, the CDR3 is TGTGCCAGCACCCGGGACCCTGGCTATGGCTACACCTTC.

In this sample, this clone turned up once. The CDR3 sequence: CASSSGTDEQFF. In DNA form, the CDR3 reads TGTGCCAGCAGCTCGGGGACCGATGAGCAGTTCTTC. The chain couples TRBV11-2 to TRBJ2-1; D is tentatively TRBD1 or TRBD2 (5 bases each). The germline V gene has CDR1 SGHAT and CDR2 FQNNGV. The CDR3 length is 12 residues. Trimming removed 4 bases from V and 8 bases from J, with 9 bases in between.

The chain recombines TRBV19 with TRBJ2-1, with D perhaps TRBD1 (6 bases). V lost 7 bases and J lost 12, with 13 bases in between. CDR3 length equals 11 residues. In germline, CDR1 is LNHDA, CDR2 SQIVND (reference sequence). In DNA, the CDR3 is TGTGCCAGTACCGACAGGTTTGCGCAGTTCTTC. It translates to CASTDRFAQFF.

The chain links TRBV19 to TRBJ2-1; 8 nucleotides align to TRBD1. CDR3 length: 14 amino acids. Germline assignment: CDR1 LNHDA and CDR2 SQIVND (reference sequence). V shed 3 bases, J shed 4 bases, and the junction held 2 bases outside the gene matches. The CDR3 protein is CASSIGTGYNEQFF. CDR3 in DNA: TGTGCCAGTAGTATCGGGACAGGTTACAATGAGCAGTTCTTC.

The J gene is TRBJ2-5, the V gene TRBV28, with D possibly being TRBD1 (7 bases). Between the trimmed V and J ends, which lost 4 bases and 7 bases, there was a span of 25 bases. The CDR3 has 17 residues. Germline CDR1 and CDR2: MDHEN and SYDVKM. CDR3 sequence: CASSSTPVGRGVGTQYF. The CDR3 DNA sequence: TGTGCCAGCAGTTCGACCCCCGTAGGCAGGGGGGTAGGGACCCAGTACTTC.

The chain is built from TRBV7-9 and TRBJ2-7, with a tentative D call TRBD2 (6 bases). V was trimmed by 5 bases and J by 2 bases, leaving 13 bases between them. CDR3 length equals 14 residues. Germline CDR1 is SEHNR and CDR2 is FQNEAQ (reference sequence). This chain's CDR3 is CASSPGLLPYEQYF. In nucleotides, the CDR3 is TGTGCCAGCAGCCCCGGACTACTACCCTACGAGCAGTACTTC.

The chain has TRBV6-1 and TRBJ2-3; D is uncertain. CDR1 is MNHNS, CDR2 SASEGT, per germline. The CDR3 has 15 amino acids. Trimming removed 7 bases at V and 5 bases at J, with 19 bases between. The CDR3 reads CASTRALPPQDTQYF. The DNA for the CDR3 is TGTGCCAGCACCCGGGCCCTCCCCCCCCAAGATACGCAGTATTTT.

The chain uses TRBV7-2 and TRBJ2-7; D may be TRBD1 (6 bases). Germline CDR1 is SGHTA and CDR2 is FQGNSA. There are 13 residues in the CDR3. The V gene lost 5 bases and the J gene lost 7 bases, with 15 bases spanning the gap. CDR3 nucleotide sequence: TGTGCCAGCAGCCCGGGACACCCTGAGGAGCAGTACTTC. Translation: CASSPGHPEEQYF. Full variable domain (missing parts from reference TRBV7-2 and TRBJ2-7): GAGVSQSPSNKVTEKGKDVELRCDPISGHTALYWYRQSLGQGLEFLIYFQGNSAPDKSGLPSDRFSAERTGGSVSTLTIQRTQQEDSAVYLCASSPGHPEEQYFGPGTRLTVT.

This clone has a handful of counts. V and J are TRBV5-5 and TRBJ1-3; TRBD1 matches 9 bases. This CDR3 is 13 amino acids long. Germline-derived CDR1 and CDR2 are SGHKS and YYEKEE (reference sequence). V trimming: 5 bases; J trimming: 6 bases; junction bases outside the gene matches: 3. CDR3 protein: CASRRTGENTIYF. The CDR3 nucleotides read TGTGCCAGCAGAAGGACAGGGGAAAACACCATATATTTT.